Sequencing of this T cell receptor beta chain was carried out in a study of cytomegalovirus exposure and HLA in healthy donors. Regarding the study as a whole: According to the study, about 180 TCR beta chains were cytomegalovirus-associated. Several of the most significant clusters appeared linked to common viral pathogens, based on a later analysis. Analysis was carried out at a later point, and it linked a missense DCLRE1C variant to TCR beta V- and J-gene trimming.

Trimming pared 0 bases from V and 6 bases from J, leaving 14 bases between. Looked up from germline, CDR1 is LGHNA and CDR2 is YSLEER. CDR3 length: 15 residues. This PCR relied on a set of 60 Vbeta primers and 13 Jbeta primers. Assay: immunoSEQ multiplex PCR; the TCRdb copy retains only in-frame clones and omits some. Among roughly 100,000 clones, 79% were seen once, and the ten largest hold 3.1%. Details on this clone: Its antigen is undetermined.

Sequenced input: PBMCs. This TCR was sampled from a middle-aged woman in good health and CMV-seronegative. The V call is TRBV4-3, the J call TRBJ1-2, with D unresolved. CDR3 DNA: TGCGCCAGCAGCCAAGATGACCCGGGAGTGAATGGCTACACCTTC. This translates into CASSQDDPGVNGYTF.